The 15 T cell receptor beta chains presented below share a single source sample, sequenced in a study of beta chain features in type 1 diabetes. As every portion of the isolated RNA was reverse transcribed, the sequencing read expressed TCRB transcripts. Profiling relied on immunoSEQ multiplex PCR, and the TCRdb table lists in-frame clones only, not all of them. The sample includes about 340,000 clones, around 7.6% seen only once; the top ten take 0.44%. Sequenced material: central memory CD4+ T cells from blood. The receptor set was obtained from a woman younger than 30 in good health.

This clone has at least ten counts. The chain uses TRBV14 and TRBJ2-3; no definite D call. The CDR3 totals 13 residues. Germline V lookup: CDR1 SGHDN, CDR2 FVKESK. Trimming removed 3 bases from V and 2 bases from J, with 6 bases in between. The CDR3 region has the DNA TGTGCCAGCAGCCAGACAAACACAGATACGCAGTATTTT. Its translation: CASSQTNTDTQYF.

This clone came up a few times. This chain links TRBV6-5 with TRBJ1-2; D not certain. This CDR3 has 15 residues. The V and J ends lost 6 bases and 2 bases respectively, with 16 bases between them. CDR1 is MNHEY, CDR2 SVGAGI, per germline. CDR3 sequence reads: CASRITGLTNYGYTF. The CDR3 nucleotides read TGTGCCAGCAGGATAACGGGCCTTACAAACTATGGCTACACCTTC.

This chain connects TRBV7-8 to TRBJ2-1, with D perhaps assigned TRBD1 or TRBD2 (6 bases each). CDR1 and CDR2 from the germline V gene are SGHVS and FQNEAQ. The CDR3 covers 17 residues. V lost 3 bases and J 4 bases, leaving 19 bases between the germline ends. The CDR3 sequence: CASSFTSSRGGYNEQFF. The CDR3 nucleotides read TGTGCCAGCAGCTTTACGTCTTCCAGAGGGGGGTACAATGAGCAGTTCTTC.

This sequence joins TRBV6-1 and TRBJ2-7; perhaps TRBD1 as D (5 bases). Germline CDR1 and CDR2: MNHNS and SASEGT. The CDR3 totals 15 residues. The V gene lost 5 bases and the J gene lost 3 bases, with 17 bases spanning the gap. For the CDR3, the DNA is TGTGCCAGCAGTCCGCGACCAGGGAACGGCTACGAGCAGTACTTC. It specifies CASSPRPGNGYEQYF.

V and J are TRBV10-1 and TRBJ2-7; the D gene is possibly TRBD2 (5 bases). Trimming took 3 bases from V and 0 from J, leaving 6 bases between them. The germline V gene encodes CDR1 WNHNN and CDR2 SYGVQD (reference sequence). The CDR3 runs to 13 residues. The CDR3 DNA follows: TGCGCCAGCAGTGATGGGAGCTCCTACGAGCAGTACTTC. This translates into CASSDGSSYEQYF.

The chain is built from TRBV7-9 and TRBJ2-2, with D unclear. The ends were cut back, 4 bases at V and 2 bases at J, with 2 bases in the middle. The V gene's germline CDR1 is SEHNR and CDR2 FQNEAQ (reference sequence). The CDR3 spans 12 residues. As DNA, the CDR3 is TGTGCCAGCAGCTCCAACACCGGGGAGCTGTTTTTT. This translates into CASSSNTGELFF.

This clone was observed a handful of times. V is TRBV9 and J is TRBJ2-3; TRBD2 agrees at 7 bases. The CDR3 loop spans 19 amino acids. The V gene end was trimmed by 0 bases and the J gene end by 2 bases; junction bases not matched to a gene: 15. Per the germline V gene, CDR1 is SGDLS and CDR2 is YYNGEE. This chain's CDR3 is CASSVDPLARLAVTDTQYF. As DNA, the CDR3 is TGTGCCAGCAGCGTAGACCCCTTGGCCCGGCTAGCGGTCACAGATACGCAGTATTTT.

This clone was counted ten times or more. The chain employs TRBV6-5 and TRBJ2-7, with a possible D match to TRBD1 (6 bases). V was trimmed by 9 bases and J by 6 bases, leaving 15 bases between them. CDR1 and CDR2 (germline): MNHEY, SVGAGI. CDR3 length: 12 residues. The CDR3 sequence: CASAGTGPEQYF. CDR3 bases: TGTGCCAGTGCTGGAACAGGGCCCGAGCAGTACTTC.

This chain connects TRBV21-1 to TRBJ2-3; the table's TRBD2 call for D was not verified on the DNA. TRBV21-1 counts as a pseudogene. The CDR3 consists of 15 residues. The CDR3 spells CASSKERKGTDTQYF. CDR3 DNA sequence: TGTGCCAGCAGCAAAGAGCGGAAGGGCACAGATACGCAGTATTTT.

In this sample, this clone turned up a few times. CDR3 DNA sequence: TGCGCCAGCAGCATCGCGACAGTGTCCTACAATGAGCAGTTCTTC. This encodes CASSIATVSYNEQFF. The chain recombines TRBV5-1 with TRBJ2-1, with D perhaps TRBD1 (5 bases). V was pared by 4 bases and J by 1 base, with 12 bases between. The CDR3 runs to 15 residues. CDR1 is SGHRS and CDR2 is YFSETQ in the germline V gene.

V is TRBV18 and J is TRBJ1-2, with D possibly matching TRBD1 (5 bases). The CDR3 consists of 14 residues. CDR1 is KGHSH and CDR2 is LQKENI in the germline V gene. V was clipped by 3 bases and J by 6 bases, with 14 bases between them. The CDR3 coding sequence is TGTGCCAGCTCACCCACCTCCAGGGAGAATGGCTACACCTTC. Translating it yields CASSPTSRENGYTF.

The V call is TRBV10-3, the J call TRBJ2-3; TRBD1 matches 7 bases. CDR3 length: 16 amino acids. Germline-derived CDR1 and CDR2 are ENHRY and SYGVKD. V lost 2 bases, J lost 3 bases, and 8 bases stayed unmatched. For the CDR3, the DNA is TGTGCCATCAGTGAGACAGGGGCTCCCAGGACAGATACGCAGTATTTT. This codes for CAISETGAPRTDTQYF.

This clone has at least ten counts. The chain joins TRBV9 to TRBJ2-5; 14 bases agree with TRBD2. Per the germline V gene, CDR1 is SGDLS and CDR2 is YYNGEE. V lost 5 bases, J lost 4 bases, and 10 bases stayed unmatched. The CDR3 length is 17 residues. The CDR3 spells CASSPGLAGVGGETQYF. The DNA of the CDR3 is TGTGCCAGCAGTCCGGGACTAGCGGGAGTGGGGGGAGAGACCCAGTACTTC.

This clone was seen a handful of times. The J gene is TRBJ1-5, the V gene TRBV10-3; no clear D gene. Trimming took off 3 bases at V and 8 bases at J, with 17 bases between the two ends. CDR1 is ENHRY, CDR2 SYGVKD, per germline. This CDR3 has 15 amino acids. CDR3 in amino acids: CAISDTQKEVEPQHF. Here the CDR3 DNA reads TGTGCCATCAGTGACACCCAAAAGGAAGTTGAGCCCCAGCATTTT.

In this sample, this clone turned up a few times. The conserved final phenylalanine or tryptophan is absent from the CDR3, which likely points to a read error. This CDR3 is CASTGLAGGPADTQYL. CDR3 bases: TGTGCCAGCACGGGACTAGCGGGAGGGCCAGCAGATACGCAGTATCTT. The chain uses TRBV2 and TRBJ2-3; 16 bases map to TRBD2. The CDR3 length is 16 residues. Germline V lookup: CDR1 SNHLY, CDR2 FYNNEI. After removal of 7 bases from V and 4 bases from J, the junction contained 5 bases not matched to a gene.